A selection of T cell receptor beta chains follows, all from one sample in a study of T cells after yellow fever vaccination. TCRdb passed the 5' RACE reads through MiXCR, listing each CDR3 protein once. The data contain some 340,000 distinct CDR3 sequences, roughly 4% of them seen just once; the ten biggest clones take up 20% to 25%. The specimen comprised PBMCs, sampled 5 days after the yellow fever booster vaccination. These receptors all come from a man between 18 and 29 years old who received the YFV17D yellow fever vaccine. Each CDR3 is given with its conserved first and last residue. Fields, in order: D gene, V gene, clone size, J gene, CDR3 DNA, CDR3 protein. A D gene is named only where the DNA matches it firmly. A clone size is listed for some rows: how often the clone was seen (once, few, many), or a class if it is expanded.

d_gene: TRBD1; v_gene: TRBV6-5; abundance: NA; j_gene: TRBJ1-5; CDR3nt: TGTGCCAGCAGTTCACTCACAGGGGGCTCGGATCGGGGACAGCCCCAGCATTTT; CDR3aa: CASSSLTGGSDRGQPQHF
d_gene: NA; v_gene: TRBV5-1; abundance: NA; j_gene: TRBJ2-3; CDR3nt: TGCGCCAGCAGCTCCCTAGAGGGGGGAGATACGCAGTATTTT; CDR3aa: CASSSLEGGDTQYF
d_gene: TRBD2; v_gene: TRBV12-5; abundance: few; j_gene: TRBJ2-7; CDR3nt: TGTGCTAGTGGTTTTATTCGGACTAGCGGTACCTACGAGCAGTACTTC; CDR3aa: CASGFIRTSGTYEQYF
d_gene: NA; v_gene: TRBV27; abundance: few; j_gene: TRBJ1-5; CDR3nt: TGTGCCAGCACCCCGTCCCTATCCCCACGGCAGCCCCAGCATTTT; CDR3aa: CASTPSLSPRQPQHF
d_gene: NA; v_gene: TRBV5-1; abundance: NA; j_gene: TRBJ2-6; CDR3nt: TGCGCCAGCAGCCCGGGTCAGGGAGGCTCTGGGGCCAACGTCCTGACTTTC; CDR3aa: CASSPGQGGSGANVLTF
d_gene: NA; v_gene: TRBV6-6; abundance: NA; j_gene: TRBJ2-2; CDR3nt: TGTGCCAGCAGTTACTCGGCCAACGCCCGGGAGCTGTTTTTT; CDR3aa: CASSYSANARELFF
d_gene: NA; v_gene: TRBV3-1; abundance: NA; j_gene: TRBJ2-3; CDR3nt: TGTGCCAGCAGCCTCCGCGGTCAGAGAAATACGCAGTATTTT; CDR3aa: CASSLRGQRNTQYF
d_gene: NA; v_gene: TRBV6-5; abundance: NA; j_gene: TRBJ1-6; CDR3nt: TGTGCCAGCCGGGAACTAAATTCACCCCTCCACTTT; CDR3aa: CASRELNSPLHF
d_gene: NA; v_gene: TRBV20-1; abundance: NA; j_gene: TRBJ2-6; CDR3nt: TGCAGTGCTCAAACACGGGGACTCCTCTCTGGGGCCAACGTCCTGACTTTC; CDR3aa: CSAQTRGLLSGANVLTF
d_gene: TRBD1; v_gene: TRBV5-1; abundance: NA; j_gene: TRBJ1-1; CDR3nt: TGCGCCAGCAGCGATCACGACCGCAGGGGGTCCACTGAAGCTTTCTTT; CDR3aa: CASSDHDRRGSTEAFF
d_gene: NA; v_gene: TRBV14; abundance: few; j_gene: TRBJ2-7; CDR3nt: TGTGCCAGCAGCCAACATGGATACGAGCAGTACTTC; CDR3aa: CASSQHGYEQYF
d_gene: TRBD2; v_gene: TRBV12-3/TRBV12-4; abundance: many; j_gene: TRBJ2-1; CDR3nt: TGTGCCAGCACATTTAAACTCGGGACTAGCGGGGTAAATGAGCAGTTCTTC; CDR3aa: CASTFKLGTSGVNEQFF
d_gene: NA; v_gene: TRBV3-1; abundance: few; j_gene: TRBJ1-6; CDR3nt: TGTGCCAGCAGCCTAAGCAGGGTTAACTCACCCCTCCACTTT; CDR3aa: CASSLSRVNSPLHF
d_gene: NA; v_gene: TRBV7-9; abundance: few; j_gene: TRBJ1-2; CDR3nt: TGTGCCAGCAGCTTAGTCGGATATTCTAACTATGGCTACACCTTC; CDR3aa: CASSLVGYSNYGYTF
d_gene: NA; v_gene: TRBV7-6; abundance: NA; j_gene: TRBJ1-2; CDR3nt: TGTGCCAGCAGCCAATTCGAGGGGGGGTCTGGCGGCTACACCTTC; CDR3aa: CASSQFEGGSGGYTF
d_gene: NA; v_gene: TRBV11-2; abundance: NA; j_gene: TRBJ2-1; CDR3nt: TGTGCCAGCAGCTTAGATAGGGCTGGCGGGCAGTTCTTC; CDR3aa: CASSLDRAGGQFF
d_gene: NA; v_gene: TRBV13; abundance: NA; j_gene: TRBJ1-5; CDR3nt: TGTGCCAGCAGCTTATCCGGTCAGCCCCAGCATTTT; CDR3aa: CASSLSGQPQHF
d_gene: TRBD1; v_gene: TRBV28; abundance: NA; j_gene: TRBJ2-1; CDR3nt: TGTGCCAGCAGTTGGACAGGGCACAATGAGCAGTTCTTC; CDR3aa: CASSWTGHNEQFF
d_gene: TRBD1; v_gene: TRBV5-1; abundance: many; j_gene: TRBJ1-6; CDR3nt: TGCGCCAGCTCACAAGGGCAGGGGGCGAATTCACCCCTCCACTTT; CDR3aa: CASSQGQGANSPLHF
d_gene: NA; v_gene: TRBV7-2; abundance: NA; j_gene: TRBJ1-1; CDR3nt: TGTGCCAGCAGCTTAAGGATGGAGGCAGAAGCTTTCTTT; CDR3aa: CASSLRMEAEAFF
d_gene: NA; v_gene: TRBV24-1; abundance: many; j_gene: TRBJ2-2; CDR3nt: TGTGCCACCAGTGACTGGGACGGAGAGAACACCGGGGAGCTGTTTTTT; CDR3aa: CATSDWDGENTGELFF
d_gene: TRBD2; v_gene: TRBV7-9; abundance: many; j_gene: TRBJ2-2; CDR3nt: TGTGCCAGCACCACGCGGGGGGAAAACACCGGGGAGCTGTTTTTT; CDR3aa: CASTTRGENTGELFF
d_gene: TRBD1; v_gene: TRBV6-2/TRBV6-3; abundance: NA; j_gene: TRBJ2-1; CDR3nt: TGTGCCAGCAGAACAGGGGGCGAAGGAAAGAATGAGCAGTTCTTC; CDR3aa: CASRTGGEGKNEQFF
d_gene: NA; v_gene: TRBV7-8; abundance: NA; j_gene: TRBJ1-2; CDR3nt: TGTGCCAGCAGCCCCAAGTGGGAGACAAATGGCTACACCTTC; CDR3aa: CASSPKWETNGYTF
d_gene: TRBD1; v_gene: TRBV5-1; abundance: few; j_gene: TRBJ1-6; CDR3nt: TGCGCCAGCAGCTTGGGACAGGGTATATGGAATTCACCCCTCCACTTT; CDR3aa: CASSLGQGIWNSPLHF
d_gene: NA; v_gene: TRBV20-1; abundance: NA; j_gene: TRBJ2-1; CDR3nt: TGCAGTGCTAGAGATGTCGAGGGGGGATCCTACAATGAGCAGTTCTTC; CDR3aa: CSARDVEGGSYNEQFF
d_gene: NA; v_gene: TRBV19; abundance: NA; j_gene: TRBJ2-5; CDR3nt: TGTGCCAGTAGTATCTCGTCAGTCCAAGAGACCCAGTACTTC; CDR3aa: CASSISSVQETQYF
d_gene: TRBD1; v_gene: TRBV5-1; abundance: many; j_gene: TRBJ1-6; CDR3nt: TGCGCCAGCAGCCAAAGGGACAGGGGGCATTCACCCCTCCACTTT; CDR3aa: CASSQRDRGHSPLHF
d_gene: TRBD1; v_gene: TRBV5-1; abundance: NA; j_gene: TRBJ2-2; CDR3nt: TGCGCCAGCGGGACAGGGGGCCCCGGGGAGCTGTTTTTT; CDR3aa: CASGTGGPGELFF
d_gene: TRBD1; v_gene: TRBV24-1; abundance: many; j_gene: TRBJ1-1; CDR3nt: TGTGCCACCAGGGACAGGTCGGACACTGAAGCTTTCTTT; CDR3aa: CATRDRSDTEAFF
d_gene: NA; v_gene: TRBV20-1; abundance: many; j_gene: TRBJ2-4; CDR3nt: TGCAGTGCTAGAGATTTGGGGGCCCTAGCCAAAAACATTCAGTACTTC; CDR3aa: CSARDLGALAKNIQYF